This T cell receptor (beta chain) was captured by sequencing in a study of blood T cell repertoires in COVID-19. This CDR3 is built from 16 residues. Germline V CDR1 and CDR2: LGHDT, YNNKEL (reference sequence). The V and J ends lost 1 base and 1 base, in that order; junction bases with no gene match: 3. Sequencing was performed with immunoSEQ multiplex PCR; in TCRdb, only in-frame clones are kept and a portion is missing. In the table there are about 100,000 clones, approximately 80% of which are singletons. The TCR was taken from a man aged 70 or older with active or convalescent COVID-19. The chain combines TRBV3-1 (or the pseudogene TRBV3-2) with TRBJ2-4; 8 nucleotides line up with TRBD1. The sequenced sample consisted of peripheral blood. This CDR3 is CASSQATGVAKNIQYF. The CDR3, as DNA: TGTGCCAGCAGCCAAGCGACAGGGGTGGCCAAAAACATTCAGTACTTC.